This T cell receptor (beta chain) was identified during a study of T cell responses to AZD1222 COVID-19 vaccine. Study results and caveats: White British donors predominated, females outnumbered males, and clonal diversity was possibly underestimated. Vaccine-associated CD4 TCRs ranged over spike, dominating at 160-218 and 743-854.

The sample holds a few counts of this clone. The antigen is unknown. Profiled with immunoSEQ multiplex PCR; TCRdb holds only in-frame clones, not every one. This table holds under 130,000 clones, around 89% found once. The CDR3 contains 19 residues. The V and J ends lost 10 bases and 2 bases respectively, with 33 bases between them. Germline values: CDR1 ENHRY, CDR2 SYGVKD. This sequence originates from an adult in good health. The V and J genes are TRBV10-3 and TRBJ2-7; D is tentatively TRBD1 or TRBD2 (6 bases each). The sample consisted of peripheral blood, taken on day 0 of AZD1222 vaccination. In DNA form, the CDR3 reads TGTGCCACCACCACCCAGGGGCCATCGGGTGGTAGCGGAACCTACGAGCAGTACTTC. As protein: CATTTQGPSGGSGTYEQYF.